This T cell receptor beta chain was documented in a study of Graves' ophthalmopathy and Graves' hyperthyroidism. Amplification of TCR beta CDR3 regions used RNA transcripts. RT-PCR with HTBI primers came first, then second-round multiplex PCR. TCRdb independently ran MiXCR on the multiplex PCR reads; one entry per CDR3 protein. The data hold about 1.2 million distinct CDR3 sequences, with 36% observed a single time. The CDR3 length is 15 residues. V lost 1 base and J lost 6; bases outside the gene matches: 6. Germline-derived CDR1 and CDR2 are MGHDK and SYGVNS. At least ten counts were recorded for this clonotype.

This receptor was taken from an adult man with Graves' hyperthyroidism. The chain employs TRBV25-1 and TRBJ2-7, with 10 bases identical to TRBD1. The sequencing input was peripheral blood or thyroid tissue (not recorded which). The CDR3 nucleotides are TGTGCCAGCAGTGAATGGCGACAGGGGGCGTCCGAGCAGTACTTC. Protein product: CASSEWRQGASEQYF.